Listed below are T cell receptor beta chains from one sample, sequenced in a study of T cells after yellow fever vaccination. TCRdb reprocessed the 5' RACE reads via MiXCR and lists one record per CDR3 protein. In the table there are just over 250,000 distinct CDR3 sequences, roughly 5.6% of which are singletons. Sequenced here: CD4+ T cells sorted from PBMCs, sampled on the day of the yellow fever booster vaccination. These receptors originate from a man in his late teens or twenties who received the YFV17D yellow fever vaccine. Each CDR3 is given with its conserved first and last residue. D genes are given only for firm matches. Expanded clones are given a class, and other clones once, few, many or no size at all.

cdr3_nt: TGTGCCAGCAGCCCCACGGGGGTTCCTGAAGCTTTCTTT
cdr3_aa: CASSPTGVPEAFF
v_call: TRBV5-6
clone_size: few
j_call: TRBJ1-1
d_call: -

cdr3_nt: TGTGCCACCAGCAGAGGACAGGGGAGGGATAATTCACCCCTCCACTTT
cdr3_aa: CATSRGQGRDNSPLHF
v_call: TRBV15
clone_size: few
j_call: TRBJ1-6
d_call: TRBD1

cdr3_nt: TGTGCCAGCATGTTAGCGGGGGTGACCGGGGAGCTGTTTTTT
cdr3_aa: CASMLAGVTGELFF
v_call: TRBV28
clone_size: few
j_call: TRBJ2-2
d_call: TRBD2

cdr3_nt: TGTGCCTGGAGTGTACGCGGGGGGCTCGCCTACGAGCAGTACTTC
cdr3_aa: CAWSVRGGLAYEQYF
v_call: TRBV30
clone_size: -
j_call: TRBJ2-7
d_call: TRBD2

cdr3_nt: TGCGCCAGCAGTCCTCAAGTTGGGACCCAGTACTTC
cdr3_aa: CASSPQVGTQYF
v_call: TRBV5-1
clone_size: many
j_call: TRBJ2-5
d_call: -

cdr3_nt: TGTGCCAGCAGCTTAGGGGCGCAAAGGGACCAAGAGACCCAGTACTTC
cdr3_aa: CASSLGAQRDQETQYF
v_call: TRBV7-2
clone_size: -
j_call: TRBJ2-5
d_call: -

cdr3_nt: TGTGCCAGCAGCACCGGAGGGGCCTCCTCCTACAATGAGCAGTTCTTC
cdr3_aa: CASSTGGASSYNEQFF
v_call: TRBV5-4
clone_size: many
j_call: TRBJ2-1
d_call: -

cdr3_nt: TGCAGTGCTATAGCGCAAAACGAGCAGTACTTC
cdr3_aa: CSAIAQNEQYF
v_call: TRBV20-1
clone_size: many
j_call: TRBJ2-7
d_call: -

cdr3_nt: TGTGCCAGCGGTTATACAGGGGCCGCCTATGGCTACACCTTC
cdr3_aa: CASGYTGAAYGYTF
v_call: TRBV6-6
clone_size: -
j_call: TRBJ1-2
d_call: TRBD1

cdr3_nt: TGCAGTGCTCTCGGGACACCCTACGCTGGAAACACCATATATTTT
cdr3_aa: CSALGTPYAGNTIYF
v_call: TRBV20-1
clone_size: few
j_call: TRBJ1-3
d_call: -

cdr3_nt: TGTGCCAGCAGCGTCACGGGGGGGAATGACATTCAGTACTTC
cdr3_aa: CASSVTGGNDIQYF
v_call: TRBV9
clone_size: -
j_call: TRBJ2-4
d_call: TRBD2

cdr3_nt: TGTGCCAGCAGCTTGGTACGGAACACCGGGGAGCTGTTTTTT
cdr3_aa: CASSLVRNTGELFF
v_call: TRBV11-2
clone_size: many
j_call: TRBJ2-2
d_call: -

cdr3_nt: TGTGCCAGCAGCGCCCCACTAGCGGGGGGGCCCAATGAGCAGTTCTTC
cdr3_aa: CASSAPLAGGPNEQFF
v_call: TRBV7-8
clone_size: -
j_call: TRBJ2-1
d_call: TRBD2

cdr3_nt: TGTGCCAGCAGCCAAGACGTACAGGGGATGATGACTAATGAAAAACTGTTTTTT
cdr3_aa: CASSQDVQGMMTNEKLFF
v_call: TRBV4-2
clone_size: -
j_call: TRBJ1-4
d_call: TRBD1

cdr3_nt: TGTGCCAGTAGTCCGGGCGGAACCTACTACGAGCAGTACTTC
cdr3_aa: CASSPGGTYYEQYF
v_call: TRBV19
clone_size: -
j_call: TRBJ2-7
d_call: -

cdr3_nt: TGTGCCAGCAGTTACTCAGGGGTGGGCTACGAGCAGTACTTC
cdr3_aa: CASSYSGVGYEQYF
v_call: TRBV6-5
clone_size: -
j_call: TRBJ2-7
d_call: -

cdr3_nt: TGTGCCAGCAGTTACTCGGGGACAGCCTCAAATGAGCAGTTCTTC
cdr3_aa: CASSYSGTASNEQFF
v_call: TRBV6-5
clone_size: many
j_call: TRBJ2-1
d_call: TRBD1

cdr3_nt: TGTGCCAGCCATGGGGACAGATCTATGCGCTACACCTTC
cdr3_aa: CASHGDRSMRYTF
v_call: TRBV7-8
clone_size: -
j_call: TRBJ1-2
d_call: TRBD1

cdr3_nt: TGCGCCAATCCCCTTCCTGGGCCCGCTAGCACAGATACGCAGTATTTT
cdr3_aa: CANPLPGPASTDTQYF
v_call: TRBV5-1
clone_size: many
j_call: TRBJ2-3
d_call: -

cdr3_nt: TGTGCCAGCAGCGGGTGGACAGGGGAAGAAGGTACGCAGTATTTT
cdr3_aa: CASSGWTGEEGTQYF
v_call: TRBV11-2
clone_size: few
j_call: TRBJ2-3
d_call: TRBD1

cdr3_nt: TGTGCCAGCTACCCTCCGGGCACAGATACGCAGTATTTT
cdr3_aa: CASYPPGTDTQYF
v_call: TRBV6-2/TRBV6-3
clone_size: few
j_call: TRBJ2-3
d_call: -

cdr3_nt: TGTGCCAGTAGTGTACGAGCTACAACTGAAGCTTTCTTT
cdr3_aa: CASSVRATTEAFF
v_call: TRBV19
clone_size: few
j_call: TRBJ1-1
d_call: -

cdr3_nt: TGTGCCAGCAGCTTACCTGCCAGTAAAAACATTCAGTACTTC
cdr3_aa: CASSLPASKNIQYF
v_call: TRBV7-2
clone_size: many
j_call: TRBJ2-4
d_call: -

cdr3_nt: TGTGCCATCGGGAGAGGGGGGCAAGAGACCCAGTACTTC
cdr3_aa: CAIGRGGQETQYF
v_call: TRBV10-3
clone_size: many
j_call: TRBJ2-5
d_call: -

cdr3_nt: TGTGCCAGCAGCTATAGCCCTGCTCGGCAAGAGACCCAGTACTTC
cdr3_aa: CASSYSPARQETQYF
v_call: TRBV3-1
clone_size: many
j_call: TRBJ2-5
d_call: -

cdr3_nt: TGTGCCAGCAGCATCTTCTCATCGCAGGATACGCAGTATTTT
cdr3_aa: CASSIFSSQDTQYF
v_call: TRBV7-2
clone_size: few
j_call: TRBJ2-3
d_call: -

cdr3_nt: TGTGCCAGCAGCCCATCTAGAAACTCCTACGAGCAGTACTTC
cdr3_aa: CASSPSRNSYEQYF
v_call: TRBV7-2
clone_size: -
j_call: TRBJ2-7
d_call: -

cdr3_nt: TGCAGTGCTCCATGGATGCTCACTGAAGCTTTCTTT
cdr3_aa: CSAPWMLTEAFF
v_call: TRBV20-1
clone_size: few
j_call: TRBJ1-1
d_call: -

cdr3_nt: TGTGCCATCAAGAGCGCGGACTCCTACGAGCAGTACTTC
cdr3_aa: CAIKSADSYEQYF
v_call: TRBV10-3
clone_size: -
j_call: TRBJ2-7
d_call: -

cdr3_nt: TGTGCCAGCAGCTTAACCTGGGACGATTCACCCCTCCACTTT
cdr3_aa: CASSLTWDDSPLHF
v_call: TRBV7-2
clone_size: -
j_call: TRBJ1-6
d_call: -

cdr3_nt: TGTGCCAGCTCACACGGCGGGAACAGGGATCAGCCCCAGCATTTT
cdr3_aa: CASSHGGNRDQPQHF
v_call: TRBV18
clone_size: many
j_call: TRBJ1-5
d_call: -

cdr3_nt: TGTGCCAGCACCTCAAGGGGGAGTCCCACCGGGGAGCTGTTTTTT
cdr3_aa: CASTSRGSPTGELFF
v_call: TRBV6-2/TRBV6-3
clone_size: -
j_call: TRBJ2-2
d_call: -

cdr3_nt: TGTGCCAGCAGCGCCTCTGTGGGGATCGCTGAAGCTTTCTTT
cdr3_aa: CASSASVGIAEAFF
v_call: TRBV7-9
clone_size: many
j_call: TRBJ1-1
d_call: -

cdr3_nt: TGTGCCAGCTCACAAGAAGGGCCCGCAACTAATGAAAAACTGTTTTTT
cdr3_aa: CASSQEGPATNEKLFF
v_call: TRBV18
clone_size: -
j_call: TRBJ1-4
d_call: -

cdr3_nt: TGTGCCAGCTCACTACTCGGCCGGGGCACAGATACGCAGTATTTT
cdr3_aa: CASSLLGRGTDTQYF
v_call: TRBV18
clone_size: -
j_call: TRBJ2-3
d_call: -

cdr3_nt: TGCGCCAGCTCGCGCTTACAGGGATTCACAGATACGCAGTATTTT
cdr3_aa: CASSRLQGFTDTQYF
v_call: TRBV4-3
clone_size: many
j_call: TRBJ2-3
d_call: -